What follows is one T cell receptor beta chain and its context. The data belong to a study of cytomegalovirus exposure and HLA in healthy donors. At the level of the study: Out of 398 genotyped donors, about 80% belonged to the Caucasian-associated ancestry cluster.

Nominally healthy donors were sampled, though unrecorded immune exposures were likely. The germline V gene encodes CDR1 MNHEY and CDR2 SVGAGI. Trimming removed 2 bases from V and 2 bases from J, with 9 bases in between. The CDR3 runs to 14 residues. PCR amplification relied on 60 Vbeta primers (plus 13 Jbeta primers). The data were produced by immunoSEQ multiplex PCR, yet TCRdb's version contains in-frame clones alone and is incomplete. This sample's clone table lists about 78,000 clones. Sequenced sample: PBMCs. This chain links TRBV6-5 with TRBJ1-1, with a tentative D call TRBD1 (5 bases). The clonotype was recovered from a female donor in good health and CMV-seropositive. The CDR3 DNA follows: TGTGCCAGCAGTTACGGACACCCTAACACTGAAGCTTTCTTT. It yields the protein CASSYGHPNTEAFF.